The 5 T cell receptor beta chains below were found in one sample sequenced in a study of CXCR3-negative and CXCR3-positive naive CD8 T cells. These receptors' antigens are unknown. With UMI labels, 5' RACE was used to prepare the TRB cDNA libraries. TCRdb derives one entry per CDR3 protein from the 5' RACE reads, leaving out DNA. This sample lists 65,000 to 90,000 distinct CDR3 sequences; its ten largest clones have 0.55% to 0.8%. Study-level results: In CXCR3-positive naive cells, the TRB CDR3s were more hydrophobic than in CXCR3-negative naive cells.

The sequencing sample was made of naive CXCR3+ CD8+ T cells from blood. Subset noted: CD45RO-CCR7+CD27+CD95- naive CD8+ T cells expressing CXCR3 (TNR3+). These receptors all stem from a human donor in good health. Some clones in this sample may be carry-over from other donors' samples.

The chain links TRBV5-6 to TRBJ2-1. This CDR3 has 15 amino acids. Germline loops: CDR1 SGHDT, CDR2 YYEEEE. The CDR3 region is CASSLTGLNFNEQFF.

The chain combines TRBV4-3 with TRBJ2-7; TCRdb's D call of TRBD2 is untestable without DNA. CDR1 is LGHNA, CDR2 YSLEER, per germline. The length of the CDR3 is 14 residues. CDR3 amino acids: CASSRTSAGYEQYF.

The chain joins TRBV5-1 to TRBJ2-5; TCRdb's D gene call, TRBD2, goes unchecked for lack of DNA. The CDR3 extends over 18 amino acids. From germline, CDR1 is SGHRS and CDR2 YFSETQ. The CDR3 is CASSLAGLVSAGQETQYF.

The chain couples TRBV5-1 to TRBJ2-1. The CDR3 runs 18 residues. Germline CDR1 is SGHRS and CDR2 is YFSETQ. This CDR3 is CASSYGIRETSPSNEQFF. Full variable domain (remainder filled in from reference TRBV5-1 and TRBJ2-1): KAGVTQTPRYLIKTRGQQVTLSCSPISGHRSVSWYQQTPGQGLQFLFEYFSETQRNKGNFPGRFSGRQFSNSRSEMNVSTLELGDSALYLCASSYGIRETSPSNEQFFGPGTRLTVL.

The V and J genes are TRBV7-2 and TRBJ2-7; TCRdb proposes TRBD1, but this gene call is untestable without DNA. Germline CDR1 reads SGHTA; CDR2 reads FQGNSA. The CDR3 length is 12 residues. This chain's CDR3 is CASSQGQYEQYF.